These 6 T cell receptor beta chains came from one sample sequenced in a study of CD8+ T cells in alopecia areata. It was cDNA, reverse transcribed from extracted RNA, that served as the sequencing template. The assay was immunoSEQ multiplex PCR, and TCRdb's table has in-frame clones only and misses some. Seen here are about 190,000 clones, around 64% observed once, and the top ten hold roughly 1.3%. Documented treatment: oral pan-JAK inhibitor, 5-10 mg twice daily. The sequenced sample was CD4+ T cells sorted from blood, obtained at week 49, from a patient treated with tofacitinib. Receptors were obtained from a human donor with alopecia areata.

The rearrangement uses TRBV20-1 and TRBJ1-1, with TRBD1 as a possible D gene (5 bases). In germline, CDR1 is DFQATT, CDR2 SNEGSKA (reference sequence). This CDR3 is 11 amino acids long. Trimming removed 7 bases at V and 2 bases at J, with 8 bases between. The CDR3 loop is CSGQGNTEAFF. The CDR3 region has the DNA TGCAGTGGCCAGGGAAACACTGAAGCTTTCTTT.

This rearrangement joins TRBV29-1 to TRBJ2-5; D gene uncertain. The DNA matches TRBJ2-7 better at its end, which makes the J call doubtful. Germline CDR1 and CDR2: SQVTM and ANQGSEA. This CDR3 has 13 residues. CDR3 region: CSVGLGSRSEQYF. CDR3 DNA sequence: TGCAGCGTTGGTCTTGGCAGTCGTAGCGAGCAGTACTTC.

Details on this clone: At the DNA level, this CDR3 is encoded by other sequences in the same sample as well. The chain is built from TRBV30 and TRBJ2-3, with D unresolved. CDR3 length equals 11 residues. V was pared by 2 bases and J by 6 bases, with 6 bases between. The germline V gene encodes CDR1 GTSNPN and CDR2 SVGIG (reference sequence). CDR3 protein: CAWSTTDTQYF. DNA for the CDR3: TGTGCCTGGAGTACTACGGATACGCAGTATTTT.

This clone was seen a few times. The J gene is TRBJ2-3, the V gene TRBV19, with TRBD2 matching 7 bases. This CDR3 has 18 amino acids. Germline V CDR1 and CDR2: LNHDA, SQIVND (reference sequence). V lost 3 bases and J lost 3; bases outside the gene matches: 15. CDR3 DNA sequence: TGTGCCAGTAGTATTCGGATACGCCGCGGGGGTTCTACAGATACGCAGTATTTT. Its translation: CASSIRIRRGGSTDTQYF.

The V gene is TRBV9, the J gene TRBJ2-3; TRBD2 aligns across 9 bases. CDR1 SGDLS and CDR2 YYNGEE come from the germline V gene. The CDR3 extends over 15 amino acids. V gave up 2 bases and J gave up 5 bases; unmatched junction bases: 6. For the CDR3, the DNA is TGTGCCAGCAGCGTGATAGCGGGGGTAAAAGATACGCAGTATTTT. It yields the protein CASSVIAGVKDTQYF.

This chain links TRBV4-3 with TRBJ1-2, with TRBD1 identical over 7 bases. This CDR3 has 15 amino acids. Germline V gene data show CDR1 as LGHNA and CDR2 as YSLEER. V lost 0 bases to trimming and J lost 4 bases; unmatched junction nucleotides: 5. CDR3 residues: CASSQDPRGGYGYTF. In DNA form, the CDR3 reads TGCGCCAGCAGCCAAGATCCCAGGGGGGGCTATGGCTACACCTTC.